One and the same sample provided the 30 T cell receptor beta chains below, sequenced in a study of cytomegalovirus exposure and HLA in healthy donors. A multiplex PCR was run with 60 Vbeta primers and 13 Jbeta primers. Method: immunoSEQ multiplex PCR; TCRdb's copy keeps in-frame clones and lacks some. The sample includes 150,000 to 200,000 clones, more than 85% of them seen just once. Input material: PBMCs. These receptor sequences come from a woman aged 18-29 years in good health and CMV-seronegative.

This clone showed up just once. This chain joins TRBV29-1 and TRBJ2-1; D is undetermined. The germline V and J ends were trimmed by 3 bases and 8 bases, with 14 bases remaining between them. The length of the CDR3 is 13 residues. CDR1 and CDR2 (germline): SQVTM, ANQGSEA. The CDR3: CSVDRYPPHEQFF. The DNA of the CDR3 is TGCAGCGTTGACAGGTATCCCCCCCATGAGCAGTTCTTC.

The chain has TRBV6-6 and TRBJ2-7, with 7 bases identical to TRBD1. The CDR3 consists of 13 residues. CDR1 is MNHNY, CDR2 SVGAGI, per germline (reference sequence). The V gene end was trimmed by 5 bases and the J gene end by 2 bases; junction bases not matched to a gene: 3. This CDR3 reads CASSLDRAYEQYF. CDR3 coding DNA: TGTGCCAGCAGTCTCGACAGGGCCTACGAGCAGTACTTC.

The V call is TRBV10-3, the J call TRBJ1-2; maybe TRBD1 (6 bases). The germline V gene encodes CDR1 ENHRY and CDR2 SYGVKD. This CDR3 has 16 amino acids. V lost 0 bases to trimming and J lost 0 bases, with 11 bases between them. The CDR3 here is CAISESRTVTNYGYTF. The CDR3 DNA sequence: TGTGCCATCAGTGAGTCAAGGACAGTGACTAACTATGGCTACACCTTC.

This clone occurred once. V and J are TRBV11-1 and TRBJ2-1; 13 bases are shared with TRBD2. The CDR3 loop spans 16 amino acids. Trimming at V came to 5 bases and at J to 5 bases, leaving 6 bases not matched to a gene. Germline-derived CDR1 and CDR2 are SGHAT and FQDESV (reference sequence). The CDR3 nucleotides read TGTGCCAGCAGCCCGGCGGGACTAGCGGGGCACAATGAGCAGTTCTTC. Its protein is CASSPAGLAGHNEQFF.

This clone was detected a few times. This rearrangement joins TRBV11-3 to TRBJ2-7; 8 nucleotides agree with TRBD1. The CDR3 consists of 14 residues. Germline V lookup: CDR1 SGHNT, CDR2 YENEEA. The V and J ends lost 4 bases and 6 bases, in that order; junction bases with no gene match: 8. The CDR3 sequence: CASSSQGESTEQYF. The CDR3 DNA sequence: TGTGCCAGCAGCTCACAGGGGGAGTCAACCGAGCAGTACTTC. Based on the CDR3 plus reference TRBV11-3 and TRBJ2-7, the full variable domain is EAGVVQSPRYKIIEKKQPVAFWCNPISGHNTLYWYLQNLGQGPELLIRYENEEAVDDSQLPKDRFSAERLKGVDSTLKIQPAELGDSAVYLCASSSQGESTEQYFGPGTRLTVT.

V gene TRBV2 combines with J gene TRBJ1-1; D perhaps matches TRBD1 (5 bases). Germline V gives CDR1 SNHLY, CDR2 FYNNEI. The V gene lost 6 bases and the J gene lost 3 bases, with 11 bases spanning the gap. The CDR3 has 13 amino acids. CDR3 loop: CASSRAGDTEAFF. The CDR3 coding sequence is TGTGCCAGCAGCAGGGCGGGGGACACTGAAGCTTTCTTT.

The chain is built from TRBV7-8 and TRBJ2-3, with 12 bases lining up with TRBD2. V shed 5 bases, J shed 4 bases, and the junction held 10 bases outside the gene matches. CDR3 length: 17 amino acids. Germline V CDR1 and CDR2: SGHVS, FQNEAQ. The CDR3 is CASSDLAGGPLSDTQYF. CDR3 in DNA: TGTGCCAGCAGCGACCTAGCGGGGGGGCCTTTATCAGATACGCAGTATTTT.

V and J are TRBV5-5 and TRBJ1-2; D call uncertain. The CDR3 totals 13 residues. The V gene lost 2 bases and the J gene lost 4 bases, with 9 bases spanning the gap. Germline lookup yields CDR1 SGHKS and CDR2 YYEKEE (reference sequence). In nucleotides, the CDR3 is TGTGCCAGCAGCTTCGCGGGGTTCTATGGCTACACCTTC. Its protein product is CASSFAGFYGYTF.

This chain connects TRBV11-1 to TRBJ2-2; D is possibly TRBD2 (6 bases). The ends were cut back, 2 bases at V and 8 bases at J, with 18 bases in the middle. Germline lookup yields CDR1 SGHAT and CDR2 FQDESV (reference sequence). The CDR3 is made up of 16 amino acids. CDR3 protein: CASSLPSTGRTGELFF. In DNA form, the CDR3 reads TGTGCCAGCAGCTTACCGTCTACGGGGAGGACGGGGGAGCTGTTTTTT.

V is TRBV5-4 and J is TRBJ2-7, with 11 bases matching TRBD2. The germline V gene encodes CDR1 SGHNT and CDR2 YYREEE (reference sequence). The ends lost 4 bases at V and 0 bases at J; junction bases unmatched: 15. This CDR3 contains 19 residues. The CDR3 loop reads CASSPRALAGGPRSYEQYF. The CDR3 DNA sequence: TGTGCCAGCAGCCCGAGGGCGCTAGCGGGGGGACCTCGCTCCTACGAGCAGTACTTC.

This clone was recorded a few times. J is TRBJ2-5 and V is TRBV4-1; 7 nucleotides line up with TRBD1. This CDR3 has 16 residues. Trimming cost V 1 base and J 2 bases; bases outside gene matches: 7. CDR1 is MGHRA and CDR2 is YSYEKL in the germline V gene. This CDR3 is CASSQGTGVAQETQYF. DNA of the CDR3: TGCGCCAGCAGCCAAGGGACAGGAGTAGCACAAGAGACCCAGTACTTC.

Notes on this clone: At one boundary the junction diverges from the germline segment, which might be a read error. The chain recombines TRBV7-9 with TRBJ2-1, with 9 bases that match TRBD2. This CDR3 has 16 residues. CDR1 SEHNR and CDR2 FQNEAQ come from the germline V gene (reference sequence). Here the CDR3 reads CSSSLRLRGGINEQFF. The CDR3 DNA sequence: TGTTCCAGCAGCTTACGGTTGCGGGGGGGCATAAATGAGCAGTTCTTC.

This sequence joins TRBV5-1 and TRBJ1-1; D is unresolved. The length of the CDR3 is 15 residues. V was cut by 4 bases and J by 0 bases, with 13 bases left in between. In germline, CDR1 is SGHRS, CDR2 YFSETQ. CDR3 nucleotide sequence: TGCGCCAGCAGCCCCCTGGGAGAGATGAACACTGAAGCTTTCTTT. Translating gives CASSPLGEMNTEAFF.

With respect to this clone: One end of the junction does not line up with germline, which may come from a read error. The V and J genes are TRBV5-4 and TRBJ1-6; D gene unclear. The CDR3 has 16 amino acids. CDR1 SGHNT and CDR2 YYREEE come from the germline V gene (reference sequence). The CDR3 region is CASSFRPDSHNSPLHF. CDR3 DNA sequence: TGTGCCAGCAGCTTCCGACCTGACTCCCATAATTCACCCCTCCACTTT.

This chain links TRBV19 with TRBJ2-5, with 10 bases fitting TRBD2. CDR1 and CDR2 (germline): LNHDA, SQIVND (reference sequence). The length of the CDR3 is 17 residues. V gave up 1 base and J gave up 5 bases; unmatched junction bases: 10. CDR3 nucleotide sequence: TGTGCCAGTAGTATAGGGTCCCTAGCGGGAGAGGGGGAGACCCAGTACTTC. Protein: CASSIGSLAGEGETQYF.

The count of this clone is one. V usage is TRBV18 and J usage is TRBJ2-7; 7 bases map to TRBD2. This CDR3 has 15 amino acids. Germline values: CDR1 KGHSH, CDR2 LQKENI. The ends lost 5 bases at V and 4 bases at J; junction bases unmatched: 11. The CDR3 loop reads CASSFQRASGYEQYF. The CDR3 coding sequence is TGTGCCAGCTCATTCCAGAGAGCTAGCGGATACGAGCAGTACTTC.

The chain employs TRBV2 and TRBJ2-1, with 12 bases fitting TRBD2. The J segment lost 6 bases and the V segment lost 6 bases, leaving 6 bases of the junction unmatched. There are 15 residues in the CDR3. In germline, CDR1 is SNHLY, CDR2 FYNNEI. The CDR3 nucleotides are TGTGCCAGCAGGCCCCTAGCGGGAGGGACCAATGAGCAGTTCTTC. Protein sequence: CASRPLAGGTNEQFF. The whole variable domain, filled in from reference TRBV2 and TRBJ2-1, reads EPEVTQTPSHQVTQMGQEVILRCVPISNHLYFYWYRQILGQKVEFLVSFYNNEISEKSEIFDDQFSVERPDGSNFTLKIRSTKLEDSAMYFCASRPLAGGTNEQFFGPGTRLTVL.

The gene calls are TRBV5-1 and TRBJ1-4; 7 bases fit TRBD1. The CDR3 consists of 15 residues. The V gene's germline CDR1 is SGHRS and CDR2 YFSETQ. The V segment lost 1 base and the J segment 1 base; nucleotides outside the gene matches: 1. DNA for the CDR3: TGCGCCAGCAGCTTGCAGGGGGGAACTAATGAAAAACTGTTTTTT. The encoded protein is CASSLQGGTNEKLFF. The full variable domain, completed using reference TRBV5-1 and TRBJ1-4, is KAGVTQTPRYLIKTRGQQVTLSCSPISGHRSVSWYQQTPGQGLQFLFEYFSETQRNKGNFPGRFSGRQFSNSRSEMNVSTLELGDSALYLCASSLQGGTNEKLFFGSGTQLSVL.

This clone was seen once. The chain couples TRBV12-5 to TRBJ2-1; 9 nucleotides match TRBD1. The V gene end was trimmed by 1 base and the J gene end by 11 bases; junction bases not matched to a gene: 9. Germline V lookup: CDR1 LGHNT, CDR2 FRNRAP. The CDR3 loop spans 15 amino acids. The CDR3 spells CASGLARDRELKQFF. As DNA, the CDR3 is TGTGCTAGTGGTTTGGCCAGGGACAGGGAATTAAAGCAGTTCTTC. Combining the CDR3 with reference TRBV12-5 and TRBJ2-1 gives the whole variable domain DARVTQTPRHKVTEMGQEVTMRCQPILGHNTVFWYRQTMMQGLELLAYFRNRAPLDDSGMPKDRFSAEMPDATLATLKIQPSEPRDSAVYFCASGLARDRELKQFFGPGTRLTVL.

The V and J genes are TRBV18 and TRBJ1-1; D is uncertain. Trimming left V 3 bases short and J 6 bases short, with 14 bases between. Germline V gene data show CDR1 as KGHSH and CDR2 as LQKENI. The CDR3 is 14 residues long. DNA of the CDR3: TGTGCCAGCTCACCCGACTACCTGGGCCCTGAAGCTTTCTTT. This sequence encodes CASSPDYLGPEAFF.

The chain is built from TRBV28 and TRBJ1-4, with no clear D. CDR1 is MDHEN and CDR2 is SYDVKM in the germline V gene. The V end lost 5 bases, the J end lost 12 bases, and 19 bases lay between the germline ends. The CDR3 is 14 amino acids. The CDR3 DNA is TGTGCCAGCAGTCGCCCGGCTCTGATGCAGGAACTGTTTTTT. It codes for CASSRPALMQELFF.

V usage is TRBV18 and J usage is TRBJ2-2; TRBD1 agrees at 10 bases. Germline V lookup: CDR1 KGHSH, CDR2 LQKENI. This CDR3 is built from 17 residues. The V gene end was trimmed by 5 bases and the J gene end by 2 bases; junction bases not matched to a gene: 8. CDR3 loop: CASSSPDRGLNTGELFF. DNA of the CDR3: TGTGCCAGCTCATCCCCGGACAGGGGGTTAAACACCGGGGAGCTGTTTTTT.

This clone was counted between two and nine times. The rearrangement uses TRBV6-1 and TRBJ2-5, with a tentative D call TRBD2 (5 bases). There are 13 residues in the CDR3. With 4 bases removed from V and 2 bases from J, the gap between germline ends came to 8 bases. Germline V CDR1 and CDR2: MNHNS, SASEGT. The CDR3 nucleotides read TGTGCCAGCAGTGGGGGAGAGCAAGAGACCCAGTACTTC. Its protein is CASSGGEQETQYF.

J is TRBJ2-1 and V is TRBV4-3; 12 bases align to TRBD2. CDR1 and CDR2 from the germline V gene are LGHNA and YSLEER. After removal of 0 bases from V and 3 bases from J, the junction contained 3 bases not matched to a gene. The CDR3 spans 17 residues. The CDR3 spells CASSQDGLAGNYNEQFF. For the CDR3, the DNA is TGCGCCAGCAGCCAAGATGGACTAGCGGGAAACTACAATGAGCAGTTCTTC.

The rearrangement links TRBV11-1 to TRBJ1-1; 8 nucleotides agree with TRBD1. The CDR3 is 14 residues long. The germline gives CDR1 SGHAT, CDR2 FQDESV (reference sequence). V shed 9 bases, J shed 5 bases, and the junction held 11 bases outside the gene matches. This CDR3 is CARWDRQEKTEAFF. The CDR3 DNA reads TGTGCCAGATGGGACAGGCAGGAGAAGACTGAAGCTTTCTTT.

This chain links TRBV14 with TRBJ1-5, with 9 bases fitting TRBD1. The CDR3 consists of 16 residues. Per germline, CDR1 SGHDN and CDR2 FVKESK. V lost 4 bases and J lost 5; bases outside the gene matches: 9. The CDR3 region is CASSPPDWDRDQPQHF. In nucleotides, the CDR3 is TGTGCCAGCAGCCCCCCAGACTGGGACAGGGATCAGCCCCAGCATTTT.

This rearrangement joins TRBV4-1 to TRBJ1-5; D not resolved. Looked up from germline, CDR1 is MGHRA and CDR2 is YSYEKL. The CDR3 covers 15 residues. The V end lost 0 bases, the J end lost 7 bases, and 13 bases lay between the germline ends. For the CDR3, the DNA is TGCGCCAGCAGCCAAGAGGTGGCAGGCTACCAGCCCCAGCATTTT. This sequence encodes CASSQEVAGYQPQHF.

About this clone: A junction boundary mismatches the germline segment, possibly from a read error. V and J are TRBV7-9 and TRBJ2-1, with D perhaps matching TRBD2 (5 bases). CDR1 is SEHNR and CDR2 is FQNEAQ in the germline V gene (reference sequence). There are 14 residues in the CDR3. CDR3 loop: CSSSLASWYNEQFF. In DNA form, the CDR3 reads TGTTCCAGCAGCTTAGCTAGCTGGTACAATGAGCAGTTCTTC.

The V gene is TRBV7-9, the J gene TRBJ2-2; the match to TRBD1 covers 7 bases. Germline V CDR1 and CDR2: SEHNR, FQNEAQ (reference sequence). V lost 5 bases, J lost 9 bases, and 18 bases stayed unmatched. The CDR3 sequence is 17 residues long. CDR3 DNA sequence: TGTGCCAGCAGCGAACGTAGACAGGGCCAAACTCGGCGGGAGCTGTTTTTT. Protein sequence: CASSERRQGQTRRELFF.

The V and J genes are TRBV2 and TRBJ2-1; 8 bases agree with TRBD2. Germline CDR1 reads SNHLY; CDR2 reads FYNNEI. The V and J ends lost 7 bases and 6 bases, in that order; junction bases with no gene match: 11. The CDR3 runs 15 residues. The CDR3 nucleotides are TGTGCCAGCAATGAGGCGTGGACTAGCCGCAATGAGCAGTTCTTC. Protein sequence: CASNEAWTSRNEQFF.